A selection of T cell receptor beta chains follows, all from one sample in a study of T cells in Graves' hyperthyroidism and ophthalmopathy. Each CDR3 protein is one row after TCRdb ran MiXCR on the multiplex PCR reads. The sample holds a few hundred thousand distinct CDR3 sequences; approximately 13% are singletons and the top ten take 5% to 6%. Sequences were obtained from blood. The origin of the receptors is a woman in her late teens or twenties with Graves' hyperthyroidism. CDR3s include the opening cysteine and the closing phenylalanine or tryptophan. The D gene is left open where the match is weak. The size of a clone is reported for some rows only, either as once, few or many, or as a class for expanded clones.

d_gene	abundance	v_gene	len	j_gene	CDR3nt	CDR3aa
TRBD1	-	TRBV29-1	14	TRBJ1-5	TGCAGCGTTCGAGGACAGGGTAGCAATCAGCCCCAGCATTTT	CSVRGQGSNQPQHF
-	many	TRBV6-1	13	TRBJ1-1	TGTGCCAGCAGGCTGGGGGGGACGGCTGAAGCTTTCTTT	CASRLGGTAEAFF
-	many	TRBV5-1	14	TRBJ2-1	TGCGCCAGCGAAATGGGGTTAGGTTACAATGAGCAGTTCTTC	CASEMGLGYNEQFF
TRBD2	-	TRBV3-1	17	TRBJ2-2	TGTGCCAGCAGCCGACCCCTGTCTAGCGGGTTATCCGGGGAGCTGTTTTTT	CASSRPLSSGLSGELFF
TRBD2	-	TRBV5-1	15	TRBJ2-3	TGCGCCAGCAGCTCTATAGCGGGAGATATAGATACGCAGTATTTT	CASSSIAGDIDTQYF
-	many	TRBV5-1	14	TRBJ1-2	TGCGCCAGCAGCCCAACCACAGGGAACTATGGCTACACCTTC	CASSPTTGNYGYTF
-	many	TRBV6-1	17	TRBJ2-4	TGTGCCAGCAGTGAAGGAGGGCTACCCCTAGCCAAAAACATTCAGTACTTC	CASSEGGLPLAKNIQYF
-	few	TRBV9	13	TRBJ1-2	TGTGCCAGCAGCGCTCAAAGAAGCGGTGGCTACACCTTC	CASSAQRSGGYTF
TRBD1	many	TRBV27	13	TRBJ1-2	TGTGCCAGCGGAACAGGGGGCGGCTATGGCTACACCTTC	CASGTGGGYGYTF
-	many	TRBV27	16	TRBJ2-1	TGTGCCAGCAGTCTAACGGGCGGGATGGTTACAAATGAGCAGTTCTTC	CASSLTGGMVTNEQFF
-	many	TRBV30	12	TRBJ1-1	TGTGCCTGGACCAAAGGCGTCAATGAAGCTTTCTTT	CAWTKGVNEAFF
-	many	TRBV7-2	13	TRBJ1-5	TGTGCCAGCAGCTTACTCTTTGATCAGCCCCAGCATTTT	CASSLLFDQPQHF
TRBD1	many	TRBV18	17	TRBJ1-1	TGTGCCAGCTCACCACGCTGGGGGGACAGAAAGAACACTGAAGCTTTCTTT	CASSPRWGDRKNTEAFF
-	many	TRBV6-1	15	TRBJ2-5	TGTGCCAGCAGCCCTAGGCAGGGGCCTCGGGCGACCCAGTACTTC	CASSPRQGPRATQYF
TRBD2	-	TRBV19	16	TRBJ2-2	TGTGCCAGCGGACTAGCGGGAAGTCTGAGCACCGGGGAGCTGTTTTTT	CASGLAGSLSTGELFF
-	few	TRBV7-9	17	TRBJ1-1	TGTGCCAGCAGCTCTTTCGGAAAGGGACAAGAGAACACTGAAGCTTTCTTT	CASSSFGKGQENTEAFF
-	many	TRBV2	15	TRBJ1-1	TGTGCCAGCGCCCCTATAACGGGGGGGTTAAGTGAAGCTTTCTTT	CASAPITGGLSEAFF
-	many	TRBV6-2/TRBV6-3	16	TRBJ1-2	TGTGCCAGCAGTTACTCGAGGGCAGCAGCTAACTATGGCTACACCTTC	CASSYSRAAANYGYTF
-	many	TRBV12-3/TRBV12-4	15	TRBJ2-5	TGTGCCAGCAGTCGGGAAGGACTGGGGCCAGAGACCCAGTACTTC	CASSREGLGPETQYF
-	-	TRBV5-1	14	TRBJ1-4	TGCGCCAGCAGCTTGGCAGGGGAGCGGGAAAAACTGTTTTTT	CASSLAGEREKLFF
-	many	TRBV2	11	TRBJ1-2	TGTGCCAGCACACCTAGACATGGCTACACCTTC	CASTPRHGYTF
-	few	TRBV18	17	TRBJ2-3	TGTGCCAGCTCAGAGTCCCAGGTGGGCCCTATTGCAGATACGCAGTATTTT	CASSESQVGPIADTQYF
TRBD1	many	TRBV7-9	15	TRBJ2-3	TGTGCCAGCAGCCAGAACAGGGGACCCACAGATACGCAGTATTTT	CASSQNRGPTDTQYF
-	few	TRBV28	12	TRBJ1-2	TGTGCCAGCGCTCTTTTCGGGTATGGCTACACCTTC	CASALFGYGYTF
TRBD2	many	TRBV6-2/TRBV6-3	15	TRBJ2-1	TGTGCCAGCAGTTCCCCAGCCGGGGAGGGCCAGGAGCAGTTCTTC	CASSSPAGEGQEQFF
TRBD2	many	TRBV20-1	17	TRBJ2-3	TGCAGTGCTCGCCGCGGGACTAGCGGGAGGGCCGTAGATACGCAGTATTTT	CSARRGTSGRAVDTQYF
-	many	TRBV18	14	TRBJ2-7	TGTGCCAGCTCTCGCGATAAGGACAGCAACGAGCAGTACTTC	CASSRDKDSNEQYF
-	many	TRBV20-1	13	TRBJ2-7	TGCAGTGCTAGAGATCGATTGGCGGGTGGGCAGTACTTC	CSARDRLAGGQYF
-	many	TRBV9	14	TRBJ1-2	TGTGCCAGCAGCTGGCGGGCAGACCCCTATGGCTACACCTTC	CASSWRADPYGYTF
-	-	TRBV11-2	15	TRBJ1-6	TGTGCCAGCAGCTTAGATCCAGGGAGTAATTCACCCCTCCACTTT	CASSLDPGSNSPLHF
-	-	TRBV6-2/TRBV6-3	17	TRBJ1-2	TGTGCCAGCAGTTCAACGACAGGCGCCGTAAGCGTTTATGGCTACACCTTC	CASSSTTGAVSVYGYTF
-	-	TRBV5-8	17	TRBJ2-3	TGTGCCAGCAGCAATCTCCGTCTAGCGCTACTCACAGATACGCAGTATTTT	CASSNLRLALLTDTQYF
TRBD2	few	TRBV4-2	18	TRBJ2-2	TGTGCCAGCAGCTCACCCCGACTAGCGGGGACGAACACCGGGGAGCTGTTTTTT	CASSSPRLAGTNTGELFF
-	many	TRBV2	13	TRBJ2-3	TGTGCCAGCAGTGGGGAGAGCACAGATACGCAGTATTTT	CASSGESTDTQYF
-	-	TRBV5-5	17	TRBJ1-3	TGTGCCAGCAGCTCCCATACTACGGTCCACTCTGGAAACACCATATATTTT	CASSSHTTVHSGNTIYF
TRBD2	few	TRBV9	16	TRBJ2-2	TGTGCCAGCAGCCCTTCGGGGGGAGCGAACACCGGGGAGCTGTTTTTT	CASSPSGGANTGELFF
TRBD1	few	TRBV5-6	17	TRBJ1-1	TGTGCCAGCAGCTTGGAAACGGGACAGGGGCGGAACACTGAAGCTTTCTTT	CASSLETGQGRNTEAFF
TRBD1	few	TRBV29-1	14	TRBJ2-3	TGCAGCGTACCCGGGACAGTGAGCACAGATACGCAGTATTTT	CSVPGTVSTDTQYF
-	many	TRBV15	11	TRBJ2-1	TGTGCCACCAGCGTTCGCAATGAGCAGTTCTTC	CATSVRNEQFF
TRBD1	many	TRBV6-2/TRBV6-3	17	TRBJ1-1	TGTGCCAGCAGTCGACCCCGGGACAGGGGGGGGAACACTGAAGCTTTCTTT	CASSRPRDRGGNTEAFF
-	-	TRBV6-2/TRBV6-3	13	TRBJ2-7	TGTGCCAGCAGTTACGGCACCCTGGCCGAGCAGTACTTC	CASSYGTLAEQYF
TRBD1	many	TRBV5-1	15	TRBJ2-6	TGCGCCAGCAGCGCCGACAGGGCTGGGGCCAACGTCCTGACTTTC	CASSADRAGANVLTF
TRBD1	-	TRBV27	13	TRBJ1-1	TGTGCCAGCAGTCCGGAGACAGGGGCTGAAGCTTTCTTT	CASSPETGAEAFF
TRBD1	many	TRBV9	13	TRBJ1-2	TGTGCCAGCAGCCCGGACAGGGTCTTGGGCTACACCTTC	CASSPDRVLGYTF
TRBD1	many	TRBV6-2/TRBV6-3	15	TRBJ1-1	TGTGCCAGCAGTTACGCGACAGGGGGCGGCACTGAAGCTTTCTTT	CASSYATGGGTEAFF
-	few	TRBV29-1	13	TRBJ1-1	TGCAGCGTTGTTATGCCCTTGAACACTGAAGCTTTCTTT	CSVVMPLNTEAFF
-	many	TRBV6-5	14	TRBJ2-2	TGTGCCAGCAGTTACTCGAAGAACACCGGGGAGCTGTTTTTT	CASSYSKNTGELFF
-	-	TRBV12-3/TRBV12-4	12	TRBJ2-1	TGTGCCAGCAGTAGGGCACAGGATAAGCAGTTCTTC	CASSRAQDKQFF
-	few	TRBV29-1	13	TRBJ1-1	TGCAGCGTTCAACAGGTTTTGAACACTGAAGCTTTCTTT	CSVQQVLNTEAFF
-	many	TRBV13	14	TRBJ1-1	TGTGCCAGCAGCGAGGGAGGACAGAACACTGAAGCTTTCTTT	CASSEGGQNTEAFF
-	many	TRBV27	13	TRBJ2-7	TGTGCCAGCAGTCAAGGCGGAGGGATCGAGCAGTACTTC	CASSQGGGIEQYF
TRBD2	-	TRBV4-2	17	TRBJ2-7	TGTGCCAGCAGCCAAGATGCCAGTACTAGCGGGAGCCGGGAGCAGTACTTC	CASSQDASTSGSREQYF